Listed below are T cell receptor beta chains from one sample, sequenced in a study of shared clonotypes between healthy human individuals. Data came from immunoSEQ multiplex PCR; TCRdb stores just in-frame clones and leaves some out. The sample contains roughly 720,000 clones, roughly 91% of which appear only once. Sample: memory CD8+ T cells from PBMCs. The receptors were gathered from a young man in good health. Some clones in this sample may be carry-over from other donors' samples. The CDR3 runs from the conserved cysteine through the conserved F or W. The D gene is left open where the match is weak. Only part of the rows carry a size: once, few, many, or a class if the clone is expanded.

j_call d_call v_call cdr3_length clone_size cdr3_nt cdr3_aa
TRBJ2-3 - TRBV27 12 - TGTGCCAGCAGCTCCCGCACAGATACGCAGTATTTT CASSSRTDTQYF
TRBJ2-7 - TRBV11-2 13 - TGTGCCAGCAGCTTAGCAGGGTACTACGAGCAGTACTTC CASSLAGYYEQYF
TRBJ1-1 - TRBV5-6 13 - TGTGCCAGCAGCCCCGGGGGTAGGACTGAAGCTTTCTTT CASSPGGRTEAFF
TRBJ1-5 - TRBV15 14 few TGTGCCACCAGCAGGGACCGGGACAATCAGCCCCAGCATTTT CATSRDRDNQPQHF
TRBJ1-1 - TRBV6-1 15 - TGTGCCAGCAGTGTTCTGCTGGTCCTGAACACTGAAGCTTTCTTT CASSVLLVLNTEAFF
TRBJ2-1 TRBD2 TRBV29-1 15 - TGCAGCGTGGAACCGGGACTAGCGGGAATCAATGAGCAGTTCTTC CSVEPGLAGINEQFF
TRBJ1-2 - TRBV11-2 15 - TGTGCCAGCAGCAACTGGGGCGATCAGAGCTATGGCTACACCTTC CASSNWGDQSYGYTF
TRBJ1-3 - TRBV27 14 - TGTGCCAGCAGTCCTCTTCACTCTGGAAACACCATATATTTT CASSPLHSGNTIYF
TRBJ1-5 TRBD1 TRBV27 19 - TGTGCCAGCAGTCCACTGACAGGGGTCGTTTCGGAATTCAATCAGCCCCAGCATTTT CASSPLTGVVSEFNQPQHF
TRBJ1-5 - TRBV10-3 15 - TGTGCCATCAGTGAGTCGGCCCCAGGGCATCAGCCCCAGCATTTT CAISESAPGHQPQHF
TRBJ1-3 - TRBV7-9 12 - TGTGCCGGGCTGACTTATAGAAACACCATATATTTT CAGLTYRNTIYF
TRBJ1-2 TRBD1 TRBV28 16 - TGTGCCAGCAGTCCAGAGGACAGGTGGGTCTGGAATGGCTACACCTTC CASSPEDRWVWNGYTF
TRBJ1-3 - TRBV5-5 15 - TGTGCCAGCAGCTTGGTGGGCAGCTCTGGAAACACCATATATTTT CASSLVGSSGNTIYF
TRBJ1-1 - TRBV15 13 - TGTGCCACCAGCAGAGATCTTGTAGAAACGGCTTTCTTT CATSRDLVETAFF
TRBJ2-5 TRBD2 TRBV7-8 17 - TGTGCCAGCAGCTTAGCCTTGGCGGGAGAAGTAGCAGAGACCCAGTACTTC CASSLALAGEVAETQYF
TRBJ2-1 - TRBV14 16 - TGTGCCAGCAGCACTACAGGGTTCGGCTCCTACAATGAGCAGTTCTTC CASSTTGFGSYNEQFF
TRBJ1-1 - TRBV30 13 - TGTGCCTGGAGTGTATCCAGGGCCTCCGAAGCTTTCTTT CAWSVSRASEAFF
TRBJ1-1 - TRBV10-3 14 - TGTGCCATCAGTGAGTCTCCGTTGAACACTGAAGCTTTCTTT CAISESPLNTEAFF
TRBJ2-1 TRBD1 TRBV29-1 15 - TGCAGCGCCGGACAGGGAAGTTCCTCCTACAATGAGCAGTTCTTC CSAGQGSSSYNEQFF
TRBJ1-5 TRBD1 TRBV10-3 17 once TGTGCCATCAGTGAGTCGCCGGGACAGGGGGCAGGTCAGCCCCAGCATTTT CAISESPGQGAGQPQHF
TRBJ2-1 - TRBV11-3 14 - TGTGCCAGCAGCTTAGTACACCCTAGCAATGAGCAGTTCTTC CASSLVHPSNEQFF
TRBJ1-1 - TRBV5-6 14 - TGTGCCAGCACCCTGGGTGGGACGGGACGTGAAGCTTTCTTT CASTLGGTGREAFF
TRBJ2-2 TRBD2 TRBV4-1 17 - TGCGCCAGCAGCCAAGAGAATCGAGCGGGAGGGCCCGGGGAGCTGTTTTTT CASSQENRAGGPGELFF
TRBJ2-3 - TRBV11-2 13 few TGTGCCAGCAGCTTAGATGGGGGACATACGCAGTATTTT CASSLDGGHTQYF
TRBJ2-1 TRBD2 TRBV6-5 15 - TGTGCCAGCAGTTACGGCGGGAGGGCCCTGGATGAGCAGTTCTTC CASSYGGRALDEQFF
TRBJ2-4 TRBD2 TRBV25-1 16 - TGTGCCAGCAGTGTTGGAATCGGGAGGAAAGAAAACATTCAGTACTTC CASSVGIGRKENIQYF
TRBJ2-2 TRBD2 TRBV27 20 - TGTGCCAGCAGTTTACGCGAAATGGGACTAGCGGGGGAGAACACCGGGGAGCTGTTTTTT CASSLREMGLAGENTGELFF
TRBJ2-1 - TRBV7-2 15 - TGTGCCAGCACCAAGGGGGACTCAAGCGGGGATGAGCAGTTCTTC CASTKGDSSGDEQFF